The 5 T cell receptor beta chains given below trace back to one sample, sequenced in a study of T cell repertoires in cytomegalovirus infection. Each CDR3 protein is one row after TCRdb ran MiXCR on the reads. The data show under 40,000 distinct CDR3 sequences, 40% to 65% seen once. For these TCRs, the target antigens are not known. The specimen was CD8+ T cells from cultured PBMCs, collected from culture after CMV antigen stimulation. These receptors came from a human donor in good health (CMV status not recorded). Some clones in this sample may be carry-over from other donors' samples.

V and J are TRBV6-2 or TRBV6-3 and TRBJ2-1; 12 bases agree with TRBD2. Germline-derived CDR1 and CDR2 are MNHEY and SVGEGT. With V trimmed by 2 bases and J by 5 bases, 4 bases remained unmatched. This CDR3 has 16 residues. CDR3 DNA sequence: TGTGCCAGCAGTTACCCGCGACTAGCGGGAGACAATGAGCAGTTCTTC. Amino acid sequence: CASSYPRLAGDNEQFF.

V and J are TRBV19 and TRBJ2-7, with 7 bases fitting TRBD2. The CDR3 consists of 17 residues. Trimming at V came to 3 bases and at J to 0 bases, leaving 11 bases not matched to a gene. CDR1 is LNHDA, CDR2 SQIVND, per germline (reference sequence). This CDR3 reads CASSMDLWDYDSYEQYF. CDR3 bases: TGTGCCAGTAGTATGGACCTCTGGGACTACGACTCCTACGAGCAGTACTTC.

The gene calls are TRBV5-5 and TRBJ2-7, with D perhaps TRBD2 (6 bases). Germline CDR1 reads SGHKS; CDR2 reads YYEKEE (reference sequence). The CDR3 length is 15 residues. V dropped 2 bases and J dropped 1 base, with 13 bases sitting between them. The CDR3 reads CASSFSREWSYEQYF. CDR3 sequence (DNA): TGTGCCAGCAGCTTCTCGCGGGAATGGTCCTACGAGCAGTACTTC.

The genes are TRBV7-3 and TRBJ2-7; D not resolved. Trimming left V 6 bases short and J 2 bases short, with 17 bases between. This CDR3 has 15 amino acids. Germline CDR1 and CDR2: SGHTA and FQGTGA. The CDR3 sequence is CASSFLLVGPYEQYF. CDR3 in DNA: TGTGCCAGCAGTTTTCTGTTAGTGGGCCCCTACGAGCAGTACTTC.

The CDR3 DNA reads as TGCGCCAGCAGCCAAGTATTCGGAGGGTCCTACGAGCAGTACTTC. Translated, it gives CASSQVFGGSYEQYF. The chain combines TRBV4-1 with TRBJ2-7; possible D gene TRBD2, 6 bases. This CDR3 spans 15 amino acids. V was cut by 1 base and J by 1 base, with 11 bases left in between. The germline CDR1 and CDR2 sequences are MGHRA and YSYEKL.